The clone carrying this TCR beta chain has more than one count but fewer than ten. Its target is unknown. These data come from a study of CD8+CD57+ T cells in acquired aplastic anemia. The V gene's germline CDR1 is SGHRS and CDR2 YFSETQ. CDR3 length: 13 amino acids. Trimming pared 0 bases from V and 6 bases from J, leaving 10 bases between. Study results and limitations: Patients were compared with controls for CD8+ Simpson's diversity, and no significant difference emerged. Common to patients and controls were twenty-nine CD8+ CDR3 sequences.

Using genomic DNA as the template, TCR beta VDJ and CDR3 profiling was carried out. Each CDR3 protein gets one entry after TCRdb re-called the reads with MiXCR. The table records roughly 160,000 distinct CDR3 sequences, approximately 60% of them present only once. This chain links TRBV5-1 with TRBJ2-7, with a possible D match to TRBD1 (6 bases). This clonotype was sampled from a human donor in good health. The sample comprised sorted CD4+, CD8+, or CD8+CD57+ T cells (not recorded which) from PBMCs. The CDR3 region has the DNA TGCGCCAGCAGCTTGGGACAGGCGCCCGAGCAGTACTTC. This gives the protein CASSLGQAPEQYF.